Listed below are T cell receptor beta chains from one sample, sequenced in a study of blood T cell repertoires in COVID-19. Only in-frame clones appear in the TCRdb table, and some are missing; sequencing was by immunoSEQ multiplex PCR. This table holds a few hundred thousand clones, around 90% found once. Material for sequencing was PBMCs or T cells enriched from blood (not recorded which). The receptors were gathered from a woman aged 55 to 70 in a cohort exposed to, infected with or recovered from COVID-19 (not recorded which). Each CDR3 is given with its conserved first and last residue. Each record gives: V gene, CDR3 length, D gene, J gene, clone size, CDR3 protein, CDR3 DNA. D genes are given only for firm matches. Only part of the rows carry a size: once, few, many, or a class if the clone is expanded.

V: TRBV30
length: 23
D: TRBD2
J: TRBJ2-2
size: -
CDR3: CAWSGWGQGVTSGGLSNTGELFF
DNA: TGTGCCTGGAGCGGTTGGGGACAGGGTGTAACTAGCGGGGGGCTCTCGAACACCGGGGAGCTGTTTTTT

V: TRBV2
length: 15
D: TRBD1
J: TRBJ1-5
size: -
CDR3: CASSVRTGPDQPQHF
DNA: TGTGCCAGCAGTGTCCGGACAGGGCCCGATCAGCCCCAGCATTTT

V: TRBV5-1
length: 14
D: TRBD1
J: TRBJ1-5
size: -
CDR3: CASSIGQGGQPQHF
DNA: TGCGCCAGCAGCATAGGACAGGGCGGGCAGCCCCAGCATTTT

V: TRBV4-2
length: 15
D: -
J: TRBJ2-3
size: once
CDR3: CASSQEASPGDTQYF
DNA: TGTGCCAGCAGCCAAGAGGCCTCCCCTGGAGATACGCAGTATTTT

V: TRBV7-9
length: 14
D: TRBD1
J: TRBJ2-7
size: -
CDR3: CASSLGQGYYEQYF
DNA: TGTGCCAGCAGCTTAGGACAGGGCTACTACGAGCAGTACTTC

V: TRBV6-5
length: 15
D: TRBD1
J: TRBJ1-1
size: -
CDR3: CASSRMTGSGTEAFF
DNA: TGTGCCAGCAGCAGAATGACAGGGTCGGGCACTGAAGCTTTCTTT

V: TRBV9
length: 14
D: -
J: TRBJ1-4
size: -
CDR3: CASSVRGEDEKLFF
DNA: TGTGCCAGCAGCGTCCGCGGTGAGGATGAAAAACTGTTTTTT

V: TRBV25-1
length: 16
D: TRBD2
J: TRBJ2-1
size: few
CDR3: CASSPLAGVLYNEQFF
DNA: TGTGCCAGCAGTCCCCTAGCGGGAGTCCTCTACAATGAGCAGTTCTTC

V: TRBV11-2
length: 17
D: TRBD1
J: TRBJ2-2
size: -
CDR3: CASSSQTGTGRSGELFF
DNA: TGTGCCAGCAGCTCCCAGACCGGGACAGGGCGTTCCGGGGAGCTGTTTTTT

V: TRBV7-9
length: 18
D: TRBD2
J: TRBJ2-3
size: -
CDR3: CASSPFVGTSGRSGGQYF
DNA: TGTGCCAGCAGCCCTTTCGTGGGGACTAGCGGGAGGTCGGGTGGGCAGTATTTT

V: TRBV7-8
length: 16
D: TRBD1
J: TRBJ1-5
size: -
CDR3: CASSMIETGGNQPQHF
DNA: TGTGCCAGCAGCATGATTGAGACAGGGGGCAATCAGCCCCAGCATTTT

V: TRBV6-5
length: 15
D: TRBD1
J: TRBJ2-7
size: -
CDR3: CASRVTGTAYYEQYF
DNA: TGTGCCAGCAGGGTGACGGGGACAGCATACTACGAGCAGTACTTC

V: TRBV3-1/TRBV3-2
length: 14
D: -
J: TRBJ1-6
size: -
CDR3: CASSQQGRNSPLHF
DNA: TGTGCCAGCAGCCAGCAGGGCAGAAATTCACCCCTCCACTTT

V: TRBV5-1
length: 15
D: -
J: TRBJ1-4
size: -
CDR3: CASSLVPGMNEKLFF
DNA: TGCGCCAGCAGCTTGGTCCCAGGGATGAATGAAAAACTGTTTTTT

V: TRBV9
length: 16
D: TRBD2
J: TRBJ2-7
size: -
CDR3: CASSGEGGTSAIEQYF
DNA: TGTGCCAGCAGCGGTGAGGGGGGGACTAGCGCCATCGAGCAGTACTTC

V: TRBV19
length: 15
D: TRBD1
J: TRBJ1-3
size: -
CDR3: CASSRPGGTGNTIYF
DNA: TGTGCCAGTAGCCGCCCAGGGGGCACGGGAAACACCATATATTTT

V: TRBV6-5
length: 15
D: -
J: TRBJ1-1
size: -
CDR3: CASILGYTGNTEAFF
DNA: TGTGCCAGCATCCTGGGTTACACGGGTAACACTGAAGCTTTCTTT

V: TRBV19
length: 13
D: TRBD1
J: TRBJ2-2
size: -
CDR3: CASHRGMAGELFF
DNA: TGTGCCTCTCACAGGGGAATGGCCGGGGAGCTGTTTTTT

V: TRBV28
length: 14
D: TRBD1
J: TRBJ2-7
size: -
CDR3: CASTRTGMEYEQYF
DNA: TGTGCCAGCACCCGGACAGGGATGGAATACGAGCAGTACTTC

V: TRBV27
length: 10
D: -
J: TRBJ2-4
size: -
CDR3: CARDRNIQYF
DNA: TGTGCCAGGGACAGAAACATTCAGTACTTC

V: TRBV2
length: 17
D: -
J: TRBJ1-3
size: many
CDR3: CASTGDAGFGSGNTIYF
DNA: TGTGCCAGCACGGGGGACGCTGGCTTCGGCTCTGGAAACACCATATATTTT

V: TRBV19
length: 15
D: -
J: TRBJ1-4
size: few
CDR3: CASSPLTSFNEKLFF
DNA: TGTGCCAGTAGTCCGTTGACAAGCTTTAATGAAAAACTGTTTTTT

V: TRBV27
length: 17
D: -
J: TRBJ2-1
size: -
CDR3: CASSLSVDYTSYNEQFF
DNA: TGTGCCAGCAGTTTATCGGTTGACTACACCTCCTACAATGAGCAGTTCTTC

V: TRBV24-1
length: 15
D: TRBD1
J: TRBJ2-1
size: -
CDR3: CATSDSGTGPNEQFF
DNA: TGTGCCACCAGTGATTCCGGGACAGGTCCGAATGAGCAGTTCTTC

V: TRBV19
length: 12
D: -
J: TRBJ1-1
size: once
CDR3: CASISVGTEAFF
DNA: TGTGCCAGTATAAGCGTCGGGACTGAAGCTTTCTTT

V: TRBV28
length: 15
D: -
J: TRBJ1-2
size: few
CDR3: CASSLVGRAIYGYTF
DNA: TGTGCCAGCAGTTTAGTAGGCAGGGCTATCTATGGCTACACCTTC

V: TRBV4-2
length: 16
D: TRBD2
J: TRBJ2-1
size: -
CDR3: CASSQDLAGGPSEQFF
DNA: TGTGCCAGCAGCCAGGATCTAGCGGGAGGGCCGAGTGAGCAGTTCTTC

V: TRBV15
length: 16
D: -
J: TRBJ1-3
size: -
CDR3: CATSRPGQTSGNTIYF
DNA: TGTGCCACCAGCAGACCTGGACAGACCTCTGGAAACACCATATATTTT

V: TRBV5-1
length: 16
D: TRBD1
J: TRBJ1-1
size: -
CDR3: CASSERLGQGVTEAFF
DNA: TGCGCCAGCAGCGAGAGGCTCGGACAGGGTGTAACTGAAGCTTTCTTT

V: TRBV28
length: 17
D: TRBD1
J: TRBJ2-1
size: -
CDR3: CASSLSSPGQAHNEQFF
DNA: TGTGCCAGCAGTTTATCCTCACCGGGACAGGCCCACAATGAGCAGTTCTTC

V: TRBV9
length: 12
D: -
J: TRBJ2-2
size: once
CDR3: CASSGGAGELFF
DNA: TGTGCCAGCAGCGGGGGAGCCGGGGAGCTGTTTTTT

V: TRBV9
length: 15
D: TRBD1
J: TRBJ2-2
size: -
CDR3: CASSVEGQGGGELFF
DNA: TGTGCCAGCAGCGTAGAAGGACAGGGGGGCGGGGAGCTGTTTTTT

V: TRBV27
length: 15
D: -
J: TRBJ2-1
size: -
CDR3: CASSLGRRGINEQFF
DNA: TGTGCCAGCAGTTTGGGCCGGCGTGGAATTAATGAGCAGTTCTTC

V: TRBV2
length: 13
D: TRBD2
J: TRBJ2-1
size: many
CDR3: CARGLAGGVGQFF
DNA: TGTGCCAGGGGACTAGCGGGAGGAGTGGGGCAGTTCTTC

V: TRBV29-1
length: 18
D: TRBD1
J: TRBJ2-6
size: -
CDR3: CSVSPGTGLFSGANVLTF
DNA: TGCAGCGTTTCACCCGGGACAGGGCTTTTCTCTGGGGCCAACGTCCTGACTTTC

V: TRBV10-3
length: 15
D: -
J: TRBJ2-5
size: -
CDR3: CAISELSRTQETQYF
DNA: TGTGCCATCAGTGAGCTCTCGAGGACACAAGAGACCCAGTACTTC

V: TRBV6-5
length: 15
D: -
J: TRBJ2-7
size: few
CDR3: CASSYARDSSYEQYF
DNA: TGTGCCAGCAGTTACGCCCGGGACTCGTCCTACGAGCAGTACTTC

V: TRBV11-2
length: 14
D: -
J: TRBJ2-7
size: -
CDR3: CASSFAGLLYEQYF
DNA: TGTGCCAGCAGCTTTGCCGGACTCCTCTACGAGCAGTACTTC

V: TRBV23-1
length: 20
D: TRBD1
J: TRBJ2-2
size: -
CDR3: CASSQSPGQGSQVCTGELFF
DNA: TGCGCCAGCAGTCAGTCGCCGGGACAGGGGAGTCAAGTATGCACCGGGGAGCTGTTTTTT

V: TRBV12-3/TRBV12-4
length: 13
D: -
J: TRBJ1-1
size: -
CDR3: CASSFVQTTEAFF
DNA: TGTGCCAGCAGTTTTGTACAGACCACTGAAGCTTTCTTT